The 30 T cell receptor beta chains presented below share a single source sample, sequenced in a study of technical replicates of blood from several donors. Profiling relied on immunoSEQ multiplex PCR, and the TCRdb table lists in-frame clones only, not all of them. The sample records around 95,000 clones, 90% to 95% being singletons. Sequenced: T cells isolated from PBMCs. Receptor source: a human donor in good health.

This rearrangement joins TRBV28 to TRBJ2-2; D unclear. Deletions cut 7 bases from V and 2 bases from J, with 11 bases between. CDR1 MDHEN and CDR2 SYDVKM come from the germline V gene. The CDR3 is made up of 14 amino acids. The DNA of the CDR3 is TGTGCCAGCACCGACCCGGGTAACACCGGGGAGCTGTTTTTT. Its protein product is CASTDPGNTGELFF.

This chain connects TRBV11-2 to TRBJ2-7; 11 bases fit TRBD2. CDR1 SGHAT and CDR2 FQNNGV come from the germline V gene. This CDR3 is 14 amino acids long. The V and J ends lost 2 bases and 6 bases, in that order; junction bases with no gene match: 3. In nucleotides, the CDR3 is TGTGCCAGCAGCTTAAGGCTAGCGGGAGGCGAGCAGTACTTC. Its translation is CASSLRLAGGEQYF.

The V call is TRBV5-1, the J call TRBJ1-2; TRBD1 agrees at 7 bases. The CDR3 runs to 15 residues. Germline V gene data show CDR1 as SGHRS and CDR2 as YFSETQ. V gave up 4 bases and J gave up 7 bases; unmatched junction bases: 13. CDR3 amino acids: CASSASQGTLVGYTF. As DNA, the CDR3 is TGCGCCAGCAGCGCCTCACAGGGGACTTTGGTTGGCTACACCTTC.

This clone was seen only once. This chain uses TRBV15 with TRBJ2-2, with a weak D call TRBD1 (8 bases). The CDR3 has 16 residues. The V and J ends lost 5 bases and 5 bases respectively, with 18 bases between them. Germline V gives CDR1 LNHNV, CDR2 YYDKDF (reference sequence). CDR3 sequence: CATSRTGFGGTGELFF. The DNA for the CDR3 is TGTGCCACCAGCCGGACAGGGTTCGGGGGGACCGGGGAGCTGTTTTTT. Supplemented by reference TRBV15 and TRBJ2-2, the full variable domain reads DAMVIQNPRYQVTQFGKPVTLSCSQTLNHNVMYWYQQKSSQAPKLLFHYYDKDFNNEADTPDNFQSRRPNTSFCFLDIRSPGLGDTAMYLCATSRTGFGGTGELFFGEGSRLTVL.

This sequence joins TRBV7-2 and TRBJ2-3, with 10 nucleotides matching TRBD2. This CDR3 spans 19 amino acids. V was clipped by 0 bases and J by 2 bases; unmatched bases: 11. Germline loops: CDR1 SGHTA, CDR2 FQGNSA. The CDR3 bases are TGTGCCAGCAGCTTAGCGGCTGCGCCTAGCGGGGGCATCACAGATACGCAGTATTTT. Its protein product is CASSLAAAPSGGITDTQYF.

The rearrangement links TRBV6-5 to TRBJ1-2; 9 nucleotides align to TRBD1. Germline V gives CDR1 MNHEY, CDR2 SVGAGI. The CDR3 is 14 amino acids. Trimming cost V 4 bases and J 7 bases; bases outside gene matches: 7. CDR3 bases: TGTGCCAGCAGTTTAGGGACAGGGTTGAGTGGCTACACCTTC. It codes for CASSLGTGLSGYTF.

This clone appeared a single time. J is TRBJ2-1 and V is TRBV6-1; 10 bases match TRBD1. CDR1 MNHNS and CDR2 SASEGT come from the germline V gene. The CDR3 runs to 16 residues. V shed 2 bases, J shed 1 base, and the junction held 2 bases outside the gene matches. The CDR3 DNA is TGTGCCAGCAGTGAATTGGACAGGGGGTCCTACAATGAGCAGTTCTTC. Its translation is CASSELDRGSYNEQFF.

V gene TRBV6-5 combines with J gene TRBJ1-1, with unresolved D. V was shortened by 5 bases and J by 0 bases, with 7 bases between the two germline ends. CDR1 and CDR2 (germline): MNHEY, SVGAGI. The CDR3 extends over 13 amino acids. The CDR3 protein is CASSPPMNTEAFF. The DNA of the CDR3 is TGTGCCAGCAGTCCCCCTATGAACACTGAAGCTTTCTTT.

In its sample, this clone was seen once. The CDR3 sequence: CASTSGANYGYTF. The DNA of the CDR3 is TGTGCCAGCACCTCGGGAGCGAACTATGGCTACACCTTC. The chain combines TRBV6-5 with TRBJ1-2, with D unresolved. Germline assignment: CDR1 MNHEY and CDR2 SVGAGI. CDR3 length equals 13 residues. V was clipped by 7 bases and J by 2 bases, with 11 bases between them.

The chain is built from TRBV23-1 and TRBJ2-4; 9 bases align to TRBD1. TRBV23-1 is reported as an ORF; its role is uncertain. Trimming removed 2 bases from V and 0 bases from J; junction bases left unmatched: 11. This CDR3 contains 19 residues. CDR3 sequence reads: CASSQRLGTGLLAKNIQYF. In DNA, the CDR3 is TGCGCCAGCAGTCAAAGACTCGGGACAGGGCTACTAGCCAAAAACATTCAGTACTTC.

V and J are TRBV27 and TRBJ2-1; a possible D gene is TRBD2 (6 bases). V was shortened by 3 bases and J by 10 bases, with 13 bases between the two germline ends. The CDR3 extends over 13 amino acids. Germline CDR1 MNHEY, CDR2 SMNVEV (reference sequence). In DNA form, the CDR3 reads TGTGCCAGCAGTTTCCTCACGGGACTCGAGCAGTTCTTC. Translated, it gives CASSFLTGLEQFF.

J is TRBJ2-5 and V is TRBV28, with 8 bases aligning to TRBD1. The ends lost 6 bases at V and 2 bases at J; junction bases unmatched: 8. The CDR3 consists of 15 residues. Germline V gene lookup returns CDR1 MDHEN and CDR2 SYDVKM. The CDR3 spells CASRTPGQVQETQYF. The CDR3 nucleotides read TGTGCCAGCAGGACACCGGGACAGGTACAAGAGACCCAGTACTTC.

The chain is built from TRBV5-1 and TRBJ1-3; a possible D gene is TRBD1 (6 bases). Germline V CDR1 and CDR2: SGHRS, YFSETQ. The V end was cut by 0 bases, the J end by 0 bases, with 7 bases between. The CDR3 length is 15 residues. CDR3 nucleotides: TGCGCCAGCAGCTTGGGGACAGTCTCTGGAAACACCATATATTTT. Translation: CASSLGTVSGNTIYF. Complete variable domain (other parts from reference TRBV5-1 and TRBJ1-3): KAGVTQTPRYLIKTRGQQVTLSCSPISGHRSVSWYQQTPGQGLQFLFEYFSETQRNKGNFPGRFSGRQFSNSRSEMNVSTLELGDSALYLCASSLGTVSGNTIYFGEGSWLTVV.

This clone was counted once. The V and J genes are TRBV5-1 and TRBJ2-2; 9 positions agree with TRBD1. The ends lost 6 bases at V and 3 bases at J; junction bases unmatched: 12. CDR3 length equals 17 residues. The germline gives CDR1 SGHRS, CDR2 YFSETQ. The CDR3 reads CASTPLARDRDTGELFF. The CDR3 coding sequence is TGCGCCAGCACCCCCCTTGCCCGGGACAGGGACACCGGGGAGCTGTTTTTT.

The chain uses TRBV10-1 and TRBJ2-3; TRBD2 matches at 10 bases. Germline V gives CDR1 WNHNN, CDR2 SYGVQD (reference sequence). V was clipped by 9 bases and J by 3 bases; unmatched bases: 15. The CDR3 is made up of 17 amino acids. In DNA form, the CDR3 reads TGCGCCAGGAGACTAGCGGGCTCTGAATTTGAAACAGATACGCAGTATTTT. Translating it yields CARRLAGSEFETDTQYF.

This clone was recorded only once. This chain connects TRBV4-2 to TRBJ2-4; the match to TRBD1 covers 7 bases. The CDR3 has 15 residues. Trimming at V came to 2 bases and at J to 8 bases, leaving 9 bases not matched to a gene. From germline, CDR1 is LGHNA and CDR2 YNFKEQ. CDR3 nucleotide sequence: TGTGCCAGCAGCCAACCCCAGGGGGTCCTAGACATTCAGTACTTC. As protein: CASSQPQGVLDIQYF.

The chain couples TRBV11-3 to TRBJ1-1; TRBD1 agrees at 7 bases. CDR3 length: 15 amino acids. CDR1 is SGHNT and CDR2 is YENEEA in the germline V gene. The trim removed 5 bases at V and 0 bases at J, leaving 6 bases unmatched. The CDR3: CASSPGTELNTEAFF. Written as DNA, the CDR3 is TGTGCCAGCAGCCCCGGGACAGAACTGAACACTGAAGCTTTCTTT.

This chain links TRBV30 with TRBJ1-4; TRBD1 aligns across 7 bases. J gave up 7 bases and V 0 bases, and 8 bases lay outside the gene matches. The CDR3 extends over 15 amino acids. Germline V lookup: CDR1 GTSNPN, CDR2 SVGIG (reference sequence). The CDR3 sequence is CAWSVRQGGSEKLFF. CDR3 bases: TGTGCCTGGAGTGTTAGACAGGGAGGTAGTGAAAAACTGTTTTTT.

CDR3 in DNA: TGCGCCAGCAAGAGAAGTGGGACAGGGGACTCTGGAAACACCATATATTTT. Protein sequence: CASKRSGTGDSGNTIYF. The chain combines TRBV5-1 with TRBJ1-3; 10 bases align to TRBD1. The germline V gene has CDR1 SGHRS and CDR2 YFSETQ. CDR3 length: 17 residues. Trimming cost V 6 bases and J 0 bases; bases outside gene matches: 9.

CDR3 amino acids: CASSKTGGATLYGYTF. The CDR3 DNA is TGTGCCAGCAGTAAAACAGGGGGCGCGACCCTCTATGGCTACACCTTC. This chain joins TRBV2 and TRBJ1-2, with 9 bases identical to TRBD1. V shed 5 bases, J shed 4 bases, and the junction held 11 bases outside the gene matches. Per the germline V gene, CDR1 is SNHLY and CDR2 is FYNNEI. The CDR3 covers 16 residues.

The rearrangement joins TRBV28 to TRBJ1-4; D might be TRBD1 (6 bases). The CDR3 has 12 amino acids. Between the trimmed V and J ends, which lost 4 bases and 12 bases, there was a span of 12 bases. The V gene's germline CDR1 is MDHEN and CDR2 SYDVKM. The CDR3 region has the DNA TGTGCCAGCAGTTCCTCCAGGGGTGAACTGTTTTTT. Amino acids: CASSSSRGELFF.

The chain carries TRBV29-1 and TRBJ1-2; D is ambiguous. CDR1 and CDR2 from the germline V gene are SQVTM and ANQGSEA. The CDR3 runs to 11 residues. Trimming left V 2 bases short and J 11 bases short, with 12 bases between. The CDR3 DNA is TGCAGCGTTGAACAGGAGGACGGGTACACCTTC. Translation: CSVEQEDGYTF. Combining the CDR3 with reference TRBV29-1 and TRBJ1-2 gives the whole variable domain SAVISQKPSRDICQRGTSLTIQCQVDSQVTMMFWYRQQPGQSLTLIATANQGSEATYESGFVIDKFPISRPNLTFSTLTVSNMSPEDSSIYLCSVEQEDGYTFGSGTRLTVV.

This chain uses TRBV6-1 with TRBJ2-3; D may be TRBD1 (6 bases). The V gene's germline CDR1 is MNHNS and CDR2 SASEGT. Trimming left V 3 bases short and J 0 bases short, with 13 bases between. The CDR3 spans 16 residues. This CDR3 reads CASSDPGGLSTDTQYF. CDR3 nucleotides: TGTGCCAGCAGTGACCCTGGGGGCCTTAGCACAGATACGCAGTATTTT.

The chain is built from TRBV7-8 and TRBJ1-1; TRBD1 matches at 8 bases. The CDR3 consists of 15 residues. V trimming: 3 bases; J trimming: 5 bases; junction bases outside the gene matches: 8. Germline-derived CDR1 and CDR2 are SGHVS and FQNEAQ. The CDR3 sequence: CASSLAGGARTEAFF. In DNA, the CDR3 is TGTGCCAGCAGCTTGGCAGGGGGCGCGAGGACTGAAGCTTTCTTT.

The CDR3 DNA follows: TGTGCCAGCAGCTGGGGGGGTAACTATGGCTACACCTTC. It specifies CASSWGGNYGYTF. The V call is TRBV7-2, the J call TRBJ1-2, with a tentative D call TRBD1 (5 bases). V lost 4 bases and J lost 1, with 7 bases in between. Germline CDR1 and CDR2: SGHTA and FQGNSA. The CDR3 totals 13 residues.

The chain has TRBV4-1 and TRBJ2-3, with D maybe TRBD2 (6 bases). Between the trimmed V and J ends, which lost 0 bases and 2 bases, there was a span of 15 bases. The CDR3 totals 17 residues. Germline V gene data show CDR1 as MGHRA and CDR2 as YSYEKL. CDR3 DNA: TGCGCCAGCAGCCAAGATGGACTGGGGGGTGCCACAGATACGCAGTATTTT. As protein: CASSQDGLGGATDTQYF.

The table lists this clone with a count of one. The chain joins TRBV19 to TRBJ2-1; no firm D call. Per germline, CDR1 LNHDA and CDR2 SQIVND (reference sequence). The V gene lost 8 bases and the J gene lost 0 bases, with 2 bases spanning the gap. This CDR3 comprises 11 residues. The chain's CDR3 is CASLSYNEQFF. Written as DNA, the CDR3 is TGTGCCAGTCTCTCCTACAATGAGCAGTTCTTC.

This clone was observed a single time. This chain joins TRBV7-2 and TRBJ2-7; the match to TRBD1 covers 7 bases. Losses at the gene ends were 2 bases for V and 5 bases for J; bases not matched to a gene: 6. Looked up from germline, CDR1 is SGHTA and CDR2 is FQGNSA. This CDR3 comprises 14 residues. For the CDR3, the DNA is TGTGCCAGCAGCTTAAGAGGGGACAGAAACGAGCAGTACTTC. Its translation: CASSLRGDRNEQYF.

This clone is a singleton in its sample. The gene calls are TRBV5-1 and TRBJ1-3; maybe TRBD1 (5 bases). The CDR3 spans 15 residues. CDR1 and CDR2 from the germline V gene are SGHRS and YFSETQ. V was shortened by 0 bases and J by 4 bases, with 11 bases between the two germline ends. DNA of the CDR3: TGCGCCAGCAGCTTGGAAGGACAAGGGGGAAACACCATATATTTT. Translated: CASSLEGQGGNTIYF. Full variable domain (remainder filled in from reference TRBV5-1 and TRBJ1-3): KAGVTQTPRYLIKTRGQQVTLSCSPISGHRSVSWYQQTPGQGLQFLFEYFSETQRNKGNFPGRFSGRQFSNSRSEMNVSTLELGDSALYLCASSLEGQGGNTIYFGEGSWLTVV.

The chain is built from TRBV5-1 and TRBJ2-1, with TRBD2 matching 12 bases. The CDR3 extends over 14 amino acids. CDR1 SGHRS and CDR2 YFSETQ come from the germline V gene. V lost 5 bases and J lost 10; bases outside the gene matches: 7. In DNA form, the CDR3 reads TGCGCCAGCAGACTAGCGGGGGGAACGGGGGAGCAGTTCTTC. Its protein is CASRLAGGTGEQFF.